This TCR beta chain was recorded in a study of CD8 T cells in ankylosing spondylitis. Study-wide points: Clones linked with disease were CD8+ and fairly uncommon in the peripheral blood. Reports say disease-linked clones showed up significantly more in matched ankylosing spondylitis synovial fluid. Characteristic of ankylosing spondylitis blood, it appeared, was a TCR beta motif comprising several highly homologous variants.

Generation of TCR beta libraries employed quantitative 5'-RACE incorporating molecular barcodes. A single record per CDR3 protein comes from TCRdb applying MiXCR to the 5' RACE reads. The sample records over 700,000 distinct CDR3 sequences, 15% to 20% being singletons. With 0 bases clipped from V and 11 bases from J, the junction kept 10 bases outside the gene matches. Germline V gene sequence: CDR1 DFQATT, CDR2 SNEGSKA (reference sequence). The length of the CDR3 is 15 residues. Comment on this clonotype: Its specificity is not known.

Sequences were obtained from blood, either unsorted or a sorted T cell fraction (not recorded which). The chain carries TRBV20-1 and TRBJ2-1; 10 bases match TRBD2. The sequence was obtained from a male donor with ankylosing spondylitis. The CDR3 is CSARDPGLASPKQFF. The DNA for the CDR3 is TGCAGTGCTAGAGACCCGGGACTAGCGTCCCCAAAGCAGTTCTTC.